These 29 T cell receptor beta chains were all obtained from the same sample, sequenced in a study of T cell responses to AZD1222 COVID-19 vaccine. Method: immunoSEQ multiplex PCR; TCRdb's copy keeps in-frame clones and lacks some. The sample carries about 92,000 clones, about 91% recorded once. The starting material was peripheral blood, obtained on day 0 of AZD1222 vaccination. The source of these receptors is an adult in good health.

The chain recombines TRBV5-5 with TRBJ1-2, with unresolved D. With 0 bases removed from V and 3 bases from J, the gap between germline ends came to 12 bases. Germline V lookup: CDR1 SGHKS, CDR2 YYEKEE (reference sequence). This CDR3 is built from 15 residues. The CDR3 sequence is CASSLAGVGDYGYTF. In DNA, the CDR3 is TGTGCCAGCAGCTTGGCCGGGGTGGGCGACTATGGCTACACCTTC.

The chain joins TRBV2 to TRBJ1-1; D may be TRBD1 (5 bases). Germline V gene sequence: CDR1 SNHLY, CDR2 FYNNEI. This CDR3 contains 13 residues. The germline V and J ends were trimmed by 7 bases and 3 bases, with 12 bases remaining between them. In DNA form, the CDR3 reads TGTGCCAGCATCTCCGAGGGGTACACTGAAGCTTTCTTT. The encoded protein is CASISEGYTEAFF.

This clone was seen once. CDR3 amino acids: CASSSSGGRDSPLHF. The CDR3, as DNA: TGTGCCAGCAGTTCATCGGGAGGCAGGGATTCACCCCTCCACTTT. This chain connects TRBV6-5 to TRBJ1-6, with D tentatively TRBD1 (5 bases). The V gene's germline CDR1 is MNHEY and CDR2 SVGAGI. Trimming stripped 4 bases from V and 8 bases from J, with 15 bases between. This CDR3 is 15 amino acids long.

The gene calls are TRBV18 and TRBJ2-7; D call uncertain. Trimming cost V 6 bases and J 0 bases, with 12 bases left between them. Looked up from germline, CDR1 is KGHSH and CDR2 is LQKENI. This CDR3 spans 14 amino acids. The CDR3 sequence is CASSRVGNSYEQYF. The CDR3 DNA sequence: TGTGCCAGCTCGCGAGTAGGGAACTCCTACGAGCAGTACTTC.

This sequence joins TRBV27 and TRBJ2-5, with D possibly matching TRBD1 (6 bases). This CDR3 is 12 amino acids long. Looked up from germline, CDR1 is MNHEY and CDR2 is SMNVEV (reference sequence). V was pared by 1 base and J by 6 bases, with 6 bases between. The CDR3 here is CASSLWGQTQYF. In nucleotides, the CDR3 is TGTGCCAGCAGTTTATGGGGGCAGACCCAGTACTTC.

The J gene is TRBJ2-1, the V gene TRBV11-2; TRBD2 aligns across 9 bases. Germline CDR1 SGHAT, CDR2 FQNNGV. Trimming at V came to 1 base and at J to 8 bases, leaving 12 bases not matched to a gene. CDR3 size: 17 residues. As DNA, the CDR3 is TGTGCCAGCAGCTTAGGGGGCGCTAGCGGGAAGCGGTATGAGCAGTTCTTC. This translates into CASSLGGASGKRYEQFF.

This clone was detected once. This rearrangement joins TRBV5-1 to TRBJ2-1, with 8 bases identical to TRBD1. The CDR3 totals 14 residues. Losses at the gene ends were 1 base for V and 7 bases for J; bases not matched to a gene: 4. Germline V gene sequence: CDR1 SGHRS, CDR2 YFSETQ. The CDR3 DNA reads as TGCGCCAGCAGCTTGTCCCAGGGGGCAAATGAGCAGTTCTTC. Translation: CASSLSQGANEQFF. Full variable domain (remainder filled in from reference TRBV5-1 and TRBJ2-1): KAGVTQTPRYLIKTRGQQVTLSCSPISGHRSVSWYQQTPGQGLQFLFEYFSETQRNKGNFPGRFSGRQFSNSRSEMNVSTLELGDSALYLCASSLSQGANEQFFGPGTRLTVL.

The chain recombines TRBV7-3 with TRBJ1-1, with 8 bases aligning to TRBD1. Germline values: CDR1 SGHTA, CDR2 FQGTGA. Trimming removed 4 bases from V and 3 bases from J; junction bases left unmatched: 13. The CDR3 has 17 residues. This CDR3 is CASSSYPYTGGYTEAFF. The CDR3 nucleotides are TGTGCCAGCAGCTCCTATCCATACACAGGGGGGTACACTGAAGCTTTCTTT.

V usage is TRBV28 and J usage is TRBJ2-1; D is uncertain. Germline-derived CDR1 and CDR2 are MDHEN and SYDVKM. The CDR3 is 15 residues long. V lost 5 bases to trimming and J lost 0 bases, with 11 bases between them. CDR3 residues: CASSNQGSSYNEQFF. In DNA, the CDR3 is TGTGCCAGCAGTAATCAAGGAAGCTCCTACAATGAGCAGTTCTTC.

The DNA for the CDR3 is TGTGCCAGCAGCCAAGATCGGGGGCTGAACACTGAAGCTTTCTTT. Translation: CASSQDRGLNTEAFF. The gene calls are TRBV3-1 (or the pseudogene TRBV3-2) and TRBJ1-1; TRBD1 might be the D (6 bases). Germline V gene lookup returns CDR1 LGHDT and CDR2 YNNKEL (reference sequence). Between the trimmed V and J ends, which lost 0 bases and 0 bases, there was a span of 8 bases. This CDR3 comprises 15 residues.

The CDR3 sequence is CASSHQMYRVDGYTF. The CDR3 DNA reads as TGCGCCAGCAGCCATCAGATGTATAGGGTCGACGGCTACACCTTC. The gene calls are TRBV4-3 and TRBJ1-2; no reliable D call. CDR3 length: 15 amino acids. V lost 3 bases and J lost 8, with 19 bases in between. Germline V gene lookup returns CDR1 LGHNA and CDR2 YSLEER.

The chain combines TRBV28 with TRBJ1-4; possible D gene TRBD1, 5 bases. Germline assignment: CDR1 MDHEN and CDR2 SYDVKM. V was shortened by 6 bases and J by 8 bases, with 19 bases between the two germline ends. This CDR3 has 15 amino acids. CDR3 nucleotide sequence: TGTGCCAGCAGCTTGGGGCGGTCAGGGCCGGAAAAACTGTTTTTT. Translation gives CASSLGRSGPEKLFF.

The rearrangement uses TRBV12-3 or TRBV12-4 and TRBJ1-1; D possibly corresponds to TRBD1 (6 bases). CDR3 size: 13 residues. V was cut by 2 bases and J by 5 bases, with 9 bases left in between. CDR3 sequence reads: CASSLSQGTEAFF. Here the CDR3 DNA reads TGTGCCAGCAGTTTATCACAGGGAACTGAAGCTTTCTTT.

This clone was seen a handful of times. The chain uses TRBV28 and TRBJ2-7; either TRBD1 or TRBD2 may fit D (5 bases each). Germline V gene sequence: CDR1 MDHEN, CDR2 SYDVKM. The V gene lost 7 bases and the J gene lost 1 base, with 17 bases spanning the gap. The CDR3 is 15 amino acids. The CDR3 sequence is CASIPVGTDSYEQYF. The CDR3 DNA sequence: TGTGCCAGCATTCCGGTCGGGACGGATTCCTACGAGCAGTACTTC.

V and J are TRBV27 and TRBJ2-7; 9 nucleotides line up with TRBD1. CDR3 length: 16 amino acids. Germline V gene data show CDR1 as MNHEY and CDR2 as SMNVEV (reference sequence). V was clipped by 3 bases and J by 1 base; unmatched bases: 7. The CDR3 bases are TGTGCCAGCAGTTTGCTTCCGGGACAGGGTTCCTACGAGCAGTACTTC. Protein: CASSLLPGQGSYEQYF.

In its sample, this clone was seen once. The rearrangement joins TRBV11-1 to TRBJ2-5; a weak D match, TRBD2 (5 bases). The CDR3 is made up of 13 amino acids. Germline assignment: CDR1 SGHAT and CDR2 FQDESV (reference sequence). V gave up 3 bases and J gave up 2 bases, with 7 bases separating them. CDR3: CASSFRGQETQYF. For the CDR3, the DNA is TGTGCCAGCAGCTTTCGCGGGCAAGAGACCCAGTACTTC.

This clone is a singleton in its sample. The chain employs TRBV5-1 and TRBJ2-7, with D possibly being TRBD1 or TRBD2 (6 bases each). Germline assignment: CDR1 SGHRS and CDR2 YFSETQ. Trimming left V 4 bases short and J 7 bases short, with 21 bases between. The CDR3 sequence is 15 residues long. The CDR3 here is CASSPVEGGIGEQYF. CDR3 sequence (DNA): TGCGCCAGCAGCCCCGTGGAAGGGGGGATAGGGGAGCAGTACTTC.

The chain combines TRBV18 with TRBJ1-5; 7 nucleotides match TRBD1. V dropped 1 base and J dropped 0; count of bases not matched to a gene: 6. The CDR3 length is 17 residues. Germline V gene sequence: CDR1 KGHSH, CDR2 LQKENI. The CDR3 bases are TGTGCCAGCTCACCACGGTCAGGGGGAAATAGCAATCAGCCCCAGCATTTT. As protein: CASSPRSGGNSNQPQHF.

The gene calls are TRBV19 and TRBJ2-5; D is undetermined. V was pared by 6 bases and J by 1 base, with 3 bases between. This CDR3 region has 11 residues. From germline, CDR1 is LNHDA and CDR2 SQIVND (reference sequence). CDR3 bases: TGTGCCAGTAGCCGCCAAGAGACCCAGTACTTC. It is translated as CASSRQETQYF. Based on the CDR3 plus reference TRBV19 and TRBJ2-5, the full variable domain is DGGITQSPKYLFRKEGQNVTLSCEQNLNHDAMYWYRQDPGQGLRLIYYSQIVNDFQKGDIAEGYSVSREKKESFPLTVTSAQKNPTAFYLCASSRQETQYFGPGTRLLVL.

The chain has TRBV2 and TRBJ1-2, with TRBD1 matching 11 bases. Per germline, CDR1 SNHLY and CDR2 FYNNEI. Trimming removed 8 bases from V and 6 bases from J; junction bases left unmatched: 8. The CDR3 is 14 amino acids. For the CDR3, the DNA is TGTGCCAGCCTTCGGACAGGGGGCGCGCATGGCTACACCTTC. It is translated as CASLRTGGAHGYTF.

The V call is TRBV6-1, the J call TRBJ1-2, with TRBD1 matching over 10 bases. CDR1 and CDR2 from the germline V gene are MNHNS and SASEGT. The CDR3 runs 15 residues. V dropped 0 bases and J dropped 6; count of bases not matched to a gene: 4. This CDR3 reads CASSEASGTGDGYTF. The CDR3 DNA reads TGTGCCAGCAGTGAAGCCTCCGGGACAGGGGATGGCTACACCTTC.

The rearrangement uses TRBV3-1 (or the pseudogene TRBV3-2) and TRBJ2-7; D may match TRBD1 or TRBD2 (5 bases each). Germline lookup yields CDR1 LGHDT and CDR2 YNNKEL (reference sequence). Trimming shortened V by 0 bases and J by 2 bases, and 8 bases separated the two germline ends. The CDR3 runs to 14 residues. This CDR3 reads CASSQDTGPYEQYF. The CDR3 DNA is TGTGCCAGCAGCCAAGATACGGGGCCCTACGAGCAGTACTTC.

The chain uses TRBV28 and TRBJ1-4, with TRBD1 as a possible D gene (6 bases). Trimming cost V 6 bases and J 7 bases, with 18 bases left between them. The V gene's germline CDR1 is MDHEN and CDR2 SYDVKM. This CDR3 comprises 15 residues. The CDR3 sequence: CASRAGRGAVEKLFF. The CDR3 bases are TGTGCCAGCAGGGCCGGTAGGGGGGCGGTTGAAAAACTGTTTTTT.

The rearrangement links TRBV4-3 to TRBJ1-2, with TRBD1 as a possible D gene (6 bases). V lost 1 base, J lost 5 bases, and 11 bases lay in between. The CDR3 has 14 residues. The germline V gene has CDR1 LGHNA and CDR2 YSLEER. CDR3 nucleotide sequence: TGCGCCAGCAGCCAAGGGCAGGGGACATATGGCTACACCTTC. Its translation is CASSQGQGTYGYTF.

V usage is TRBV6-4 and J usage is TRBJ2-1, with D perhaps TRBD1 (5 bases). The CDR3 extends over 14 amino acids. Germline V gene lookup returns CDR1 MRHNA and CDR2 SNTAGT. With 4 bases removed from V and 8 bases from J, the gap between germline ends came to 15 bases. Here the CDR3 reads CASSVFQGVDEQFF. In nucleotides, the CDR3 is TGTGCCAGCAGTGTTTTCCAAGGGGTGGATGAGCAGTTCTTC.

V usage is TRBV5-4 and J usage is TRBJ2-7, with 7 bases identical to TRBD1. V lost 0 bases and J lost 5; bases outside the gene matches: 8. Germline CDR1 and CDR2: SGHNT and YYREEE (reference sequence). The CDR3 extends over 15 amino acids. The CDR3 sequence: CASSLDYRGADEQYF. The DNA for the CDR3 is TGTGCCAGCAGCTTGGACTACAGGGGCGCGGACGAGCAGTACTTC.

The chain joins TRBV5-1 to TRBJ2-7; 7 bases match TRBD2. Unmatched junction bases numbered 15, after V lost 3 bases and J lost 6 bases. CDR1 SGHRS and CDR2 YFSETQ come from the germline V gene. The CDR3 has 16 amino acids. The chain's CDR3 is CASSSHAGPSGAEQYF. In nucleotides, the CDR3 is TGCGCCAGCAGCTCCCACGCTGGGCCGAGCGGGGCCGAGCAGTACTTC.

This clone was observed once. The V call is TRBV5-8, the J call TRBJ1-1; D possibly corresponds to TRBD1 (6 bases). The CDR3 extends over 15 amino acids. In germline, CDR1 is SGHTS, CDR2 YDEGEE. The germline V and J ends were trimmed by 7 bases and 0 bases, with 16 bases remaining between them. Written as DNA, the CDR3 is TGTGCCAGCCCAGAGGGGGGGGCTATGAACACTGAAGCTTTCTTT. Amino acid sequence: CASPEGGAMNTEAFF.

The count of this clone is one. This chain joins TRBV24-1 and TRBJ2-1; the match to TRBD1 covers 9 bases. Per the germline V gene, CDR1 is KGHDR and CDR2 is SFDVKD. This CDR3 is built from 14 residues. The V segment lost 5 bases and the J segment 2 bases; nucleotides outside the gene matches: 0. DNA of the CDR3: TGTGCCACCAGTGGGACAGGGGCCTACAATGAGCAGTTCTTC. It translates to CATSGTGAYNEQFF.